This TCR beta chain was identified in a study of blood T cell repertoires in COVID-19. Study as a whole: Some COVID-19 samples were acute and others convalescent; all came from the United States, Italy and Spain.

Source study methods: Amplifying reference gene primers gave estimates of nucleated cell counts. The protocol was immunoSEQ multiplex PCR, while the TCRdb copy is restricted to in-frame clones and leaves out a portion. Clonal size and the V and J genes are those of that table, whereas D and trimming came from the DNA. The table shows roughly 310,000 clones, with more than 75% occurring only once. Trimming cost V 6 bases and J 1 base, with 12 bases left between them. CDR3 length: 14 amino acids. The V gene's germline CDR1 is SGHTA and CDR2 FQGNSA. The receptor's source is a woman in her fifties or sixties with active or convalescent COVID-19. Sample: peripheral blood. The V and J genes are TRBV7-2 and TRBJ1-1; possible D gene TRBD1, 6 bases. CDR3 in amino acids: CASRALRGNTEAFF. CDR3 coding DNA: TGTGCCAGCAGAGCCCTCAGGGGGAACACTGAAGCTTTCTTT.